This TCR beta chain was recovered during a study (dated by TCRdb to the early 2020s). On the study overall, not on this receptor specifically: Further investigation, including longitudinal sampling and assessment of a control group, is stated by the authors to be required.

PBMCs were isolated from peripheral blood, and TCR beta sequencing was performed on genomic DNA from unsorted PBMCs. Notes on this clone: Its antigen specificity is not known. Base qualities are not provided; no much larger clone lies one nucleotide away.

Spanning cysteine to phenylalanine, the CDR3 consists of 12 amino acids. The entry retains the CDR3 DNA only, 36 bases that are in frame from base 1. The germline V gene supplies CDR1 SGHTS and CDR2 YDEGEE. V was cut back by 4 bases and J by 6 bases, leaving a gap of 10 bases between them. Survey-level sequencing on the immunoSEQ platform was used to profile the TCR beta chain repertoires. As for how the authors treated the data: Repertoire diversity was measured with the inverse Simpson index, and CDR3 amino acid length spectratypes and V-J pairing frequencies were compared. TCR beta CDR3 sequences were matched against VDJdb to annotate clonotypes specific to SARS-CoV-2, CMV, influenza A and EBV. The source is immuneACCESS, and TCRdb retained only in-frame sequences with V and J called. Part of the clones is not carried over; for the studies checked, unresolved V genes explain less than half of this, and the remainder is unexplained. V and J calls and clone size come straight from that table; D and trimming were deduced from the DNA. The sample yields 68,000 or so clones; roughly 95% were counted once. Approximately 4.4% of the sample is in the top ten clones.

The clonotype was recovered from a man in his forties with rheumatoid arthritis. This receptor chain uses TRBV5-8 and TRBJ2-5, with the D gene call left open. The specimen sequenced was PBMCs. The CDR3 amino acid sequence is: CASSPPRQTQYF. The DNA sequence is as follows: TGTGCCAGCAGCCCGCCCAGACAGACCCAGTACTTC.